This T cell receptor (beta chain) was captured in a study of blood T cell repertoires in COVID-19 (TCRdb year 2020). Context from the whole study: The collaborator samples originated in the United States, Italy and Spain and spanned the acute and convalescent phases of COVID-19. The repertoires were released in a freely available public database meant as a resource for research on the immune response to SARS-CoV-2. Where available, HLA class I and class II types were obtained from metadata supplied by the sample provider rather than from assay-based typing. Deeply sampled blood TCRbeta repertoires from subjects exposed to, actively infected with, or recovered from COVID-19 were included in the dataset. Samples were obtained from the ongoing ImmuneRACE study (first 160 participants) and from 950 to 1,500 subjects provided by 6 global collaborators. The material from the prospective study consisted of cDNA or gDNA derived from T cells, B-cell-depleted T cells, or PBMCs. The sample metadata nearly always contained a de-identified subject ID, COVID-19 status, age in years and sex.

The CDR3 runs 11 residues from the cysteine to the phenylalanine. Only the CDR3 DNA is retained, 33 bases long and in frame from the first base. The trim is 6 bases for V and 4 bases for J, with a gap of 6 bases between the germline ends. CDR1 is given as MNHEY and CDR2 as SMNVEV, both from the germline V gene (reference sequence). Study-level results and caveats: The amount of clinical and demographic metadata varied by source and participant and was provided uncurated.

Notes on this clone: Its recognized antigen is unknown. No much larger clone exists at a distance of one base, and base qualities are not known.

The immunoSEQ Assay, a bias-controlled multiplex PCR, was used to amplify TCRbeta CDR3 regions from genomic DNA. Per the authors' processing: Nucleated cell counts per sample were estimated from amplification of reference gene primers within the assay. Sequence reads were collapsed and filtered to measure the absolute abundance of every unique TCRbeta CDR3 rearrangement. For each sample, productive Simpson clonality was calculated as the square root of Simpson's diversity index across productive rearrangements. TCRdb obtained this table from immuneACCESS and retained in-frame rearrangements with V and J assigned. These tables miss some clones; where compared with another copy, unresolved V genes account for less than half of the shortfall, and the remainder is unexplained. The DNA gave D and trimming, while V, J and clone size come from that table. Present in this sample are over 150,000 clones, around 81% of which were seen just once. The top ten clonotypes cover under 13% of the sample.

Whole blood was collected in K2EDTA tubes by collaborating institutions according to the institutions' own protocols. For TCRbeta analysis, collaborators shipped samples as frozen whole blood, isolated PBMCs, or DNA extracted from either of those sample types. This sequence was found in a man between 70 and 80 years old with active or convalescent COVID-19. Sequencing was carried out using peripheral blood. The sequence is built from TRBV27 and TRBJ2-5; a weak D assignment points to TRBD1 (5 bases agree). The CDR3 has the sequence CASRDRETQYF. Here is the DNA: TGTGCCAGCAGAGACAGAGAGACCCAGTACTTC.